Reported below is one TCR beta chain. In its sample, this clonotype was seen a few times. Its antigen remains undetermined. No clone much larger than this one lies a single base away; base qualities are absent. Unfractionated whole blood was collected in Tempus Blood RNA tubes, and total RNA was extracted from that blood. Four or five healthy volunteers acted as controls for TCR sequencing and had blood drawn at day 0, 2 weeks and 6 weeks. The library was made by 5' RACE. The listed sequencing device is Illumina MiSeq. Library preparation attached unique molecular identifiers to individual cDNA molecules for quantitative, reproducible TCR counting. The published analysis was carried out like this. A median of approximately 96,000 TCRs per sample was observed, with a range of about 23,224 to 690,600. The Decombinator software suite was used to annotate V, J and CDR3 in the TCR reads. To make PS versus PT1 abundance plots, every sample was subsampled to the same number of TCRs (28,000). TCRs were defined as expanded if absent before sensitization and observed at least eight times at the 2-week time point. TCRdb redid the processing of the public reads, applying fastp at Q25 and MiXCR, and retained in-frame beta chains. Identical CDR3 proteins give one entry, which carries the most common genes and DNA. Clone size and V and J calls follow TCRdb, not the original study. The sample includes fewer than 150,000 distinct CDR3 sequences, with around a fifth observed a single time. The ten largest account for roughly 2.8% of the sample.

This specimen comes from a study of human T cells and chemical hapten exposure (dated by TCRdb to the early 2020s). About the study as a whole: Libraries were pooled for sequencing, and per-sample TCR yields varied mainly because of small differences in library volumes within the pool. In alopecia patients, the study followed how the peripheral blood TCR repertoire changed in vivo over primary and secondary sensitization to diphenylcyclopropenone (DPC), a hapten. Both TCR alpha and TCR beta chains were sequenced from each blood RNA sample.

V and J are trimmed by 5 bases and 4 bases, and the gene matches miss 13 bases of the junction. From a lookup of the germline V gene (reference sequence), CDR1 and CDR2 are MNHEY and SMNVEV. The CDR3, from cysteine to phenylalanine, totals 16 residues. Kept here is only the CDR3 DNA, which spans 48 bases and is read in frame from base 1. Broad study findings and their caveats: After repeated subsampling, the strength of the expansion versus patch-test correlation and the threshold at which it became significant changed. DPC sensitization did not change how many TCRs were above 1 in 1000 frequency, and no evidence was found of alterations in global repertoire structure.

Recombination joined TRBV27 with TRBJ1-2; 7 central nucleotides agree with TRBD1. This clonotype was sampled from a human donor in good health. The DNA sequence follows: TGTGCCAGCAGTGGGGAGGGGGCAGGGCTTTCCTATGGCTACACCTTC. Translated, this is CASSGEGAGLSYGYTF.